Presented here are 20 T cell receptor beta chains from one specimen sequenced in a study of cytomegalovirus exposure and HLA in healthy donors. The PCR contained 60 Vbeta and 13 Jbeta primers. Repertoires were generated with immunoSEQ multiplex PCR, while TCRdb's copy carries only in-frame clones and drops some. Seen here are about 200,000 clones, under 80% observed once, and the top ten hold about 0.22%. The material sequenced was PBMCs. Every receptor here comes from a girl between 2 and 10 years old in good health and CMV-seronegative.

The chain uses TRBV18 and TRBJ1-3, with D possibly being TRBD1 (6 bases). The ends were cut back, 2 bases at V and 0 bases at J, with 14 bases in the middle. This CDR3 has 17 amino acids. The germline CDR1 and CDR2 sequences are KGHSH and LQKENI. The CDR3 DNA sequence: TGTGCCAGCTCACCAGCGGCTACCAGGGGCTCTGGAAACACCATATATTTT. As protein: CASSPAATRGSGNTIYF.

J is TRBJ2-7 and V is TRBV7-9; D is perhaps TRBD1 (5 bases). Germline-derived CDR1 and CDR2 are SEHNR and FQNEAQ (reference sequence). This CDR3 has 13 amino acids. The V and J ends lost 2 bases and 5 bases respectively, with 10 bases between them. This CDR3 is CASSLQGRNEQYF. The DNA for the CDR3 is TGTGCCAGCAGCTTACAGGGTCGCAACGAGCAGTACTTC.

CDR3 residues: CASSQSDREDSSGNTIYF. CDR3 DNA sequence: TGCGCCAGCAGTCAATCGGATCGCGAGGACAGCTCTGGAAACACCATATATTTT. The chain recombines TRBV23-1 with TRBJ1-3; perhaps TRBD1 as D (6 bases). TRBV23-1 is given ORF status, its function remaining uncertain. The ends were cut back, 0 bases at V and 0 bases at J, with 15 bases in the middle. This CDR3 spans 18 amino acids.

J is TRBJ2-5 and V is TRBV25-1, with 11 bases fitting TRBD2. Germline V gene sequence: CDR1 MGHDK, CDR2 SYGVNS. The CDR3 is made up of 17 amino acids. The J segment lost 6 bases and the V segment lost 0 bases, leaving 9 bases of the junction unmatched. CDR3 bases: TGTGCCAGCAGTGAATATAGCGGGAGGGCCGGGACGAAGACCCAGTACTTC. Its protein product is CASSEYSGRAGTKTQYF.

The chain combines TRBV18 with TRBJ2-7; D possibly corresponds to TRBD1 (6 bases). V shed 0 bases and J shed 2 bases, with 11 bases lying between them. CDR3 length: 15 residues. The germline gives CDR1 KGHSH, CDR2 LQKENI. The CDR3 is CASSPPGPGAYEQYF. DNA of the CDR3: TGTGCCAGCTCACCACCCGGCCCAGGGGCCTACGAGCAGTACTTC. Complete variable domain (other parts from reference TRBV18 and TRBJ2-7): NAGVMQNPRHLVRRRGQEARLRCSPMKGHSHVYWYRQLPEEGLKFMVYLQKENIIDESGMPKERFSAEFPKEGPSILRIQQVVRGDSAAYFCASSPPGPGAYEQYFGPGTRLTVT.

The chain joins TRBV28 to TRBJ1-1, with D perhaps matching TRBD1 (5 bases). Trimming cost V 8 bases and J 0 bases, with 10 bases left between them. Germline V gene sequence: CDR1 MDHEN, CDR2 SYDVKM. There are 13 residues in the CDR3. CDR3 DNA sequence: TGTGCCAGCCTTTCAGGGCTGAACACTGAAGCTTTCTTT. Translating it yields CASLSGLNTEAFF.

This clone came up a few times. The genes are TRBV29-1 and TRBJ2-2; 10 bases are a match to TRBD1. The V segment lost 6 bases and the J segment 7 bases; nucleotides outside the gene matches: 2. The CDR3 sequence is 12 residues long. Germline CDR1 and CDR2: SQVTM and ANQGSEA. CDR3 DNA sequence: TGCAGCGTGGGACAGGGGAACGGGGAGCTGTTTTTT. This encodes CSVGQGNGELFF.

J is TRBJ2-7 and V is TRBV7-9; 9 bases match TRBD1. This CDR3 is built from 15 residues. Trimming cost V 5 bases and J 9 bases; bases outside gene matches: 14. Germline CDR1 SEHNR, CDR2 FQNEAQ (reference sequence). In nucleotides, the CDR3 is TGTGCCAGCAGCATAACAGGGGGCGCCTGGCGGGGGCAGTACTTC. As protein: CASSITGGAWRGQYF. The full variable domain, rest sourced from reference TRBV7-9 and TRBJ2-7, is DTGVSQNPRHKITKRGQNVTFRCDPISEHNRLYWYRQTLGQGPEFLTYFQNEAQLEKSRLLSDRFSAERPKGSFSTLEIQRTEQGDSAMYLCASSITGGAWRGQYFGPGTRLTVT.

This clone has more than one count but fewer than ten. J is TRBJ1-5 and V is TRBV6-5; 8 bases fit TRBD1. Germline loops: CDR1 MNHEY, CDR2 SVGAGI. There are 14 residues in the CDR3. Losses at the gene ends were 10 bases for V and 4 bases for J; bases not matched to a gene: 9. The CDR3 here is CATRSGDRNQPQHF. The CDR3, as DNA: TGTGCCACGCGAAGTGGGGACAGGAATCAGCCCCAGCATTTT.

The chain carries TRBV5-4 and TRBJ2-1; 9 bases are a match to TRBD1. Germline values: CDR1 SGHNT, CDR2 YYREEE (reference sequence). After removal of 4 bases from V and 9 bases from J, the junction contained 14 bases not matched to a gene. This CDR3 contains 16 residues. This CDR3 reads CASSPGGGDRATEQFF. DNA for the CDR3: TGTGCCAGCAGCCCTGGAGGGGGGGACAGGGCTACTGAGCAGTTCTTC.

The chain is built from TRBV5-6 and TRBJ2-2; D possibly corresponds to TRBD1 (6 bases). From germline, CDR1 is SGHDT and CDR2 YYEEEE. The CDR3 contains 16 residues. Trimming stripped 4 bases from V and 5 bases from J, with 18 bases between. The DNA for the CDR3 is TGTGCCAGCAGCATGAGGGGGAATTCAGGGACCGGGGAGCTGTTTTTT. Residues: CASSMRGNSGTGELFF.

This chain joins TRBV6-5 and TRBJ1-6, with 9 bases aligning to TRBD1. The V gene's germline CDR1 is MNHEY and CDR2 SVGAGI. The trim removed 4 bases at V and 8 bases at J, leaving 9 bases unmatched. The CDR3 contains 16 residues. Here the CDR3 reads CASSSPRTGAYSPLHF. The CDR3 DNA reads as TGTGCCAGCAGTTCTCCTAGGACAGGGGCTTATTCACCCCTCCACTTT.

This chain connects TRBV10-3 to TRBJ2-1; the D gene is possibly TRBD1 (6 bases). CDR1 ENHRY and CDR2 SYGVKD come from the germline V gene. The CDR3 spans 11 residues. V dropped 10 bases and J dropped 6 bases, with 10 bases sitting between them. For the CDR3, the DNA is TGTGCCACAAGGGGGTCCAATGAGCAGTTCTTC. Protein: CATRGSNEQFF.

This chain joins TRBV7-9 and TRBJ1-2, with D possibly being TRBD1 (5 bases). CDR3 length equals 16 residues. The V end was cut by 4 bases, the J end by 4 bases, with 19 bases between. Germline values: CDR1 SEHNR, CDR2 FQNEAQ (reference sequence). The CDR3 loop reads CASSSGRGGGTYGYTF. The CDR3 region has the DNA TGTGCCAGCAGCTCCGGTCGGGGGGGAGGAACCTATGGCTACACCTTC.

V and J are TRBV11-3 and TRBJ2-7; 11 bases align to TRBD2. Trimming removed 6 bases from V and 9 bases from J; junction bases left unmatched: 10. This CDR3 comprises 14 residues. CDR1 and CDR2 (germline): SGHNT, YENEEA. CDR3 protein: CASSSTSGSSVQYF. As DNA, the CDR3 is TGTGCCAGCAGTTCCACTAGCGGGAGCTCTGTGCAGTACTTC.

The J gene is TRBJ2-7, the V gene TRBV9; a weak D match, TRBD2 (5 bases). V lost 0 bases, J lost 2 bases, and 9 bases lay in between. Germline CDR1 SGDLS, CDR2 YYNGEE. This CDR3 spans 14 amino acids. The CDR3 sequence is CASSVVGDTYEQYF. CDR3 in DNA: TGTGCCAGCAGCGTAGTCGGGGATACCTACGAGCAGTACTTC. The full variable domain, its missing parts supplied by reference TRBV9 and TRBJ2-7, is DSGVTQTPKHLITATGQRVTLRCSPRSGDLSVYWYQQSLDQGLQFLIQYYNGEERAKGNILERFSAQQFPDLHSELNLSSLELGDSALYFCASSVVGDTYEQYFGPGTRLTVT.

V usage is TRBV6-5 and J usage is TRBJ2-7; no firm D call. The V end was cut by 6 bases, the J end by 1 base, with 10 bases between. The CDR3 has 13 residues. The germline V gene encodes CDR1 MNHEY and CDR2 SVGAGI. For the CDR3, the DNA is TGTGCCAGCAGATCGGCGGATTCCTACGAGCAGTACTTC. Translated, it gives CASRSADSYEQYF.

The rearrangement joins TRBV5-6 to TRBJ1-3; no firm D call. Germline V CDR1 and CDR2: SGHDT, YYEEEE. The CDR3 is 14 residues long. V lost 3 bases and J lost 0, with 7 bases in between. CDR3 DNA sequence: TGTGCCAGCAGCTCGGGATACTCTGGAAACACCATATATTTT. Its translation is CASSSGYSGNTIYF.

The chain has TRBV7-6 and TRBJ2-5; 8 nucleotides agree with TRBD2. J gave up 5 bases and V 4 bases, and 9 bases lay outside the gene matches. Looked up from germline, CDR1 is SGHVS and CDR2 is FNYEAQ. This CDR3 is 15 amino acids long. Written as DNA, the CDR3 is TGTGCCAGCAGCTCCACGCGGGCGGGAGGCGAGACCCAGTACTTC. The encoded protein is CASSSTRAGGETQYF.

As regards this clone: The germline gene is not matched at one end of the junction; a read error may be the cause. V usage is TRBV7-9 and J usage is TRBJ2-5; 12 nucleotides align to TRBD2. The CDR3 has 17 residues. Germline loops: CDR1 SEHNR, CDR2 FQNEAQ (reference sequence). CDR3 sequence reads: CASSPGLAGKLQETQYF. In nucleotides, the CDR3 is TGTGCCAGCAGCCCCGGACTAGCGGGGAAGCTCCAAGAGACTCAGTACTTC.